This T cell receptor beta chain was found in a study of PD-1 blockade in classical Hodgkin lymphoma. Every patient was affected by relapse after autologous stem cell transplantation, while exposure to brentuximab vedotin was not uniform. The patients, who had relapsed/refractory classical Hodgkin lymphoma, achieved best responses of complete response, partial response or progressive disease. This clone was detected a few times. Its cognate antigen is unknown. Sequencing used immunoSEQ multiplex PCR; TCRdb keeps in-frame clones, though not all of them. The table shows 43,000 or so clones, with 73% occurring only once. The V and J ends lost 4 bases and 2 bases, in that order; junction bases with no gene match: 6. The CDR3 contains 15 residues. The germline V gene encodes CDR1 SGDLS and CDR2 YYNGEE. Findings and limits, study-wide: The study found complete responders had baseline diversity similar to newly diagnosed patients.

This chain connects TRBV9 to TRBJ2-1; TRBD2 matches at 7 bases. The TCR comes from a human donor with classical Hodgkin lymphoma. Sequencing was performed on peripheral blood mononuclear cells (PBMCs), taken at baseline. CDR3 DNA: TGTGCCAGCAGCCCTCGGACTAGGGCCTACAATGAGCAGTTCTTC. Its translation: CASSPRTRAYNEQFF.